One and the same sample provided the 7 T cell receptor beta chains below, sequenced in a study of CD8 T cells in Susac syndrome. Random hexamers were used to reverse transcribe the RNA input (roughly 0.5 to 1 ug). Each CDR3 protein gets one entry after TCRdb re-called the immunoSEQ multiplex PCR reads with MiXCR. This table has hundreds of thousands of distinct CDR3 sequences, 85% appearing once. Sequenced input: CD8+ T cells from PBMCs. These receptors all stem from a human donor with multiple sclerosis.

This CDR3 reads CASSLRDRGASYQETQYF. The CDR3, as DNA: TGCGCCAGCAGCCTCCGGGACAGGGGGGCCTCGTACCAAGAGACCCAGTACTTC. This rearrangement joins TRBV5-1 to TRBJ2-5; 11 positions match TRBD1. The V gene end was trimmed by 4 bases and the J gene end by 0 bases; junction bases not matched to a gene: 11. Germline V gene sequence: CDR1 SGHRS, CDR2 YFSETQ. The CDR3 extends over 18 amino acids.

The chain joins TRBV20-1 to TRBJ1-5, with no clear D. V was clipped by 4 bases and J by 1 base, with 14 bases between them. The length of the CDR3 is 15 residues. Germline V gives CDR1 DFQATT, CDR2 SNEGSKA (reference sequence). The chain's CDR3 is CSANTGPRSNQPQHF. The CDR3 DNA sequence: TGCAGTGCTAATACGGGCCCGAGGAGCAATCAGCCCCAGCATTTT.

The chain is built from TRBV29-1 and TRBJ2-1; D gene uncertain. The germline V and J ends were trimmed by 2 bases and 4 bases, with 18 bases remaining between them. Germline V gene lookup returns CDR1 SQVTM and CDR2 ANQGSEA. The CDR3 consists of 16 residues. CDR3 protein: CSVETVKAGVYNEQFF. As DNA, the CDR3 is TGCAGCGTTGAAACGGTTAAGGCTGGGGTTTACAATGAGCAGTTCTTC.

CDR3 sequence reads: CASSQGGLGNEQFF. In DNA form, the CDR3 reads TGTGCCAGCAGTCAGGGCGGTTTGGGAAATGAGCAGTTCTTC. V usage is TRBV27 and J usage is TRBJ2-1; a weak D match, TRBD1 (5 bases). V dropped 5 bases and J dropped 7 bases, with 15 bases sitting between them. CDR1 MNHEY and CDR2 SMNVEV come from the germline V gene (reference sequence). The CDR3 sequence is 14 residues long.

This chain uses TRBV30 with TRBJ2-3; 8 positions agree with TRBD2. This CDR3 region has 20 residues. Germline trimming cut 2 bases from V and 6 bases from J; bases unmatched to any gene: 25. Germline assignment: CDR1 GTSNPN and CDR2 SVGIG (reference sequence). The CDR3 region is CAWSSPGRNSPGLGGDTQYF. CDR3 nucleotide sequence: TGTGCCTGGAGTTCACCGGGACGGAATTCCCCGGGACTAGGAGGGGATACGCAGTATTTT. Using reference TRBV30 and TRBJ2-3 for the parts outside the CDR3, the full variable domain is SQTIHQWPATLVQPVGSPLSLECTVEGTSNPNLYWYRQAAGRGLQLLFYSVGIGQISSEVPQNLSASRPQDRQFILSSKKLLLSDSGFYLCAWSSPGRNSPGLGGDTQYFGPGTRLTVL.

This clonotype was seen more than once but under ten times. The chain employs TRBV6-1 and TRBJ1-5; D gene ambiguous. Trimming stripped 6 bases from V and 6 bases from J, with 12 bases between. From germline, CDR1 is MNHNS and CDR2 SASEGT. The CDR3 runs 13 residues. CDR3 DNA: TGTGCCAGCAGCAAACCGTTCGGTCAGCCCCAGCATTTT. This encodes CASSKPFGQPQHF.

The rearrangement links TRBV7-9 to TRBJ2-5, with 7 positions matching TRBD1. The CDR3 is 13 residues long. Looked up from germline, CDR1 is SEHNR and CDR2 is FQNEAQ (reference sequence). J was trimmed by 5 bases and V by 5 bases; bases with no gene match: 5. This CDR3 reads CASSPTGAETQYF. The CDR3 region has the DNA TGTGCCAGCAGCCCTACAGGGGCCGAGACCCAGTACTTC.